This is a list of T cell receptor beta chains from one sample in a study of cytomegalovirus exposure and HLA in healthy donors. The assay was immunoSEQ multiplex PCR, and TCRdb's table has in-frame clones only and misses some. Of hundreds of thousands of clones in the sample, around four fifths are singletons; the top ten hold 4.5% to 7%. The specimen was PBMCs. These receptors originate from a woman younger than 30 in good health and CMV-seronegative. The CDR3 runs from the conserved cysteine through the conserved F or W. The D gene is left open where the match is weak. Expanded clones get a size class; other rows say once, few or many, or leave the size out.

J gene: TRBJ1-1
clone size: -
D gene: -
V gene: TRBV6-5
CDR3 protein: CASSYQGMGTEAFF
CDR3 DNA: TGTGCCAGCAGTTACCAGGGGATGGGGACTGAAGCTTTCTTT

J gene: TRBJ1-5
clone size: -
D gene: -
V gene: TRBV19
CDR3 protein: CASTQGRGSNQPQHF
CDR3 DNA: TGTGCCAGTACCCAGGGACGGGGGAGCAATCAGCCCCAGCATTTT

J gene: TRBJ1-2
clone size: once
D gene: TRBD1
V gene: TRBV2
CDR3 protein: CASSEGVGMTGGGNGYTF
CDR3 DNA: TGTGCCAGCAGTGAGGGAGTGGGGATGACAGGGGGCGGAAATGGCTACACCTTC

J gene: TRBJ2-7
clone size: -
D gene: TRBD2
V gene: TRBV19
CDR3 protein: CASSIGGSGTAYEQYF
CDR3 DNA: TGTGCCAGTAGTATAGGGGGTAGCGGGACCGCCTACGAGCAGTACTTC

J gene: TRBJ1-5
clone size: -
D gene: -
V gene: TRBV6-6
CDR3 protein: CASSSGGDNQPQHF
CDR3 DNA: TGTGCCAGCAGCTCGGGGGGGGACAATCAGCCCCAGCATTTT

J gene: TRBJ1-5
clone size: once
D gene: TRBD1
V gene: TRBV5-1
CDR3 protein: CASSLGPGQGDFSNQPQHF
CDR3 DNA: TGCGCCAGCAGCTTGGGTCCGGGACAGGGAGACTTTAGCAATCAGCCCCAGCATTTT

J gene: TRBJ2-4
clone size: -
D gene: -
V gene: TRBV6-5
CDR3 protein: CASSYSKSRAKNIQYF
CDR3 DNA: TGTGCCAGCAGTTACTCTAAATCGAGAGCCAAAAACATTCAGTACTTC

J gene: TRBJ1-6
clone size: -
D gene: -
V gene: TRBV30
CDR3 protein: CAWRDPRGQHNSPLHF
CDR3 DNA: TGTGCCTGGAGGGACCCGAGAGGCCAGCATAATTCACCCCTCCACTTT

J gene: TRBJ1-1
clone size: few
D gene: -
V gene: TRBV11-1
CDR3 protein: CASSLYDRNTEAFF
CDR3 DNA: TGTGCCAGCAGCTTATACGACAGGAACACTGAAGCTTTCTTT

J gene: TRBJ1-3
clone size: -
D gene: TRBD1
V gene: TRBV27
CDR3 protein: CASSLQGARGNTIYF
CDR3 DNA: TGTGCCAGCAGTTTACAGGGGGCGCGCGGAAACACCATATATTTT

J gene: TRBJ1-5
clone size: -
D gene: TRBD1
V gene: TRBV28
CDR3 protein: CASSAGGNQPQHF
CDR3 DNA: TGTGCCAGCAGTGCAGGGGGAAATCAGCCCCAGCATTTT

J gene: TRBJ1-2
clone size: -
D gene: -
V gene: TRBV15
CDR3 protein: CATSPEGRQASGGYTF
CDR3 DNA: TGTGCCACCAGCCCGGAGGGCCGACAGGCCAGCGGTGGCTACACCTTC

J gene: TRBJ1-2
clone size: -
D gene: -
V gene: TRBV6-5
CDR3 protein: CASSYDRERGYTF
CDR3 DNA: TGTGCCAGCAGTTACGATAGGGAAAGGGGCTACACCTTC

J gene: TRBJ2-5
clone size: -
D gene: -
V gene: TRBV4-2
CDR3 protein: CASSQDQREETQYF
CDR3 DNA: TGTGCCAGCAGCCAAGATCAGCGGGAAGAGACCCAGTACTTC

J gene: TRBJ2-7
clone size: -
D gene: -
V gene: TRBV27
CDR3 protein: CARRDCLGEQYF
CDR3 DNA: TGTGCCAGGCGGGACTGCTTGGGAGAGCAGTACTTC